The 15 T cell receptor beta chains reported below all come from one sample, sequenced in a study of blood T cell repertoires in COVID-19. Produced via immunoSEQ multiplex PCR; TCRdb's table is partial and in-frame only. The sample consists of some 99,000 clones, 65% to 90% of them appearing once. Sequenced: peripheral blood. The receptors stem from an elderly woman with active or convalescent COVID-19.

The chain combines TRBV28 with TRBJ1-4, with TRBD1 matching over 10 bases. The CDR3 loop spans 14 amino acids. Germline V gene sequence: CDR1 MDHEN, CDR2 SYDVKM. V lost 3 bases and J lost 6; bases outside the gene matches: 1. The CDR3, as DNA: TGTGCCAGCAGTTTTGGGACAGGGGATGAAAAACTGTTTTTT. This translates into CASSFGTGDEKLFF.

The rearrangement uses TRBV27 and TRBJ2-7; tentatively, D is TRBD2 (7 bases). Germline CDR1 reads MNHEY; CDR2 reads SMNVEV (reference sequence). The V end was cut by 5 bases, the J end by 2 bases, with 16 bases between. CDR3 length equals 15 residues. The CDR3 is CASSPGGTIPYEQYF. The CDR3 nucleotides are TGTGCCAGCAGTCCGGGGGGCACAATACCCTACGAGCAGTACTTC.

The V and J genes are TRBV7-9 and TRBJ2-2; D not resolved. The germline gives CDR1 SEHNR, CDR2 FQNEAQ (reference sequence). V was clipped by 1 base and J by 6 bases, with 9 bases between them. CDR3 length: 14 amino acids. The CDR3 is CASSLDWAAGELFF. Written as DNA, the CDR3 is TGTGCCAGCAGCTTAGATTGGGCCGCCGGGGAGCTGTTTTTT.

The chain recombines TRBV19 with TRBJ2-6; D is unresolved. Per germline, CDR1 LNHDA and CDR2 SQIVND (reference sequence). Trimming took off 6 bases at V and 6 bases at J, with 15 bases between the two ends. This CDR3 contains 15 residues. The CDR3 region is CASSLMELKANVLTF. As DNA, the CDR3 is TGTGCCAGTAGCCTAATGGAGTTGAAGGCCAACGTCCTGACTTTC.

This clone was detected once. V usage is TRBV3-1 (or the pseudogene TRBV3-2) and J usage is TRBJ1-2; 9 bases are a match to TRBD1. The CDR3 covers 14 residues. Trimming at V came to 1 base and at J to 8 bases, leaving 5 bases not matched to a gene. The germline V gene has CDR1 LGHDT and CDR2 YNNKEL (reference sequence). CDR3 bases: TGTGCCAGCAGCCAAGGGGGACAGGGAAGGGGCTACACCTTC. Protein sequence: CASSQGGQGRGYTF.

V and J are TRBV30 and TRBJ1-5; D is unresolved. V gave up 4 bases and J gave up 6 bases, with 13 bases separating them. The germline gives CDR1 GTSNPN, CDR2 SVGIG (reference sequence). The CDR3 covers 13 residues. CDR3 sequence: CAWNPGEGQPQHF. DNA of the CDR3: TGTGCCTGGAATCCCGGGGAAGGTCAGCCCCAGCATTTT.

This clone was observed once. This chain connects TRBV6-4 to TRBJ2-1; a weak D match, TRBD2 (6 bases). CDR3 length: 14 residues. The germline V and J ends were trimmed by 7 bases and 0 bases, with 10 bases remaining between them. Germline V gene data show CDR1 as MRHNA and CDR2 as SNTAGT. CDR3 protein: CASKRGSSYNEQFF. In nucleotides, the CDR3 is TGTGCCAGCAAACGGGGGAGCTCCTACAATGAGCAGTTCTTC.

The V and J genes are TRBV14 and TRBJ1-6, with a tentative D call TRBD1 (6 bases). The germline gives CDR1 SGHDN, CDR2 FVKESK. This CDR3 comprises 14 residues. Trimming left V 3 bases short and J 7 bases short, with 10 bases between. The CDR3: CASSQGRGNSPLHF. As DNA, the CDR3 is TGTGCCAGCAGCCAGGGGAGGGGGAATTCACCCCTCCACTTT.

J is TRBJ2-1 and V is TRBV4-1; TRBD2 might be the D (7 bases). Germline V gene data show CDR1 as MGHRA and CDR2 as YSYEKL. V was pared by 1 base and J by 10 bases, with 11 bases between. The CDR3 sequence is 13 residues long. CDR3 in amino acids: CASSQVGGPEQFF. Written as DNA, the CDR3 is TGCGCCAGCAGCCAAGTGGGGGGGCCCGAGCAGTTCTTC.

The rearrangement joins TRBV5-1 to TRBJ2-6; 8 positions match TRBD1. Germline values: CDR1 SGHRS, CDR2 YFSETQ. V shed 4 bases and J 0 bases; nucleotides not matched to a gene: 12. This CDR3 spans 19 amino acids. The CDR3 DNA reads TGCGCCAGCAGCCGTGCCGGGACAGGAGTCTTCTCTGGGGCCAACGTCCTGACTTTC. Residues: CASSRAGTGVFSGANVLTF.

Here the CDR3 reads CASSFLDSGNEQYF. The CDR3 DNA follows: TGTGCCAGCAGTTTTTTGGACTCGGGGAACGAGCAGTACTTC. The rearrangement joins TRBV27 to TRBJ2-7; possible D gene TRBD2, 5 bases. Germline V lookup: CDR1 MNHEY, CDR2 SMNVEV (reference sequence). The CDR3 runs to 14 residues. Trimming took off 3 bases at V and 5 bases at J, with 14 bases between the two ends.

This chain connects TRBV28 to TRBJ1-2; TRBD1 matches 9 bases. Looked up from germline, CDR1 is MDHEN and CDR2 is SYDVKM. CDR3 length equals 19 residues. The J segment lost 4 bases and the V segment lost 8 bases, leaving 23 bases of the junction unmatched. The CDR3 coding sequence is TGTGCCAGCCGCCGGCGGGCCCGCCGGGACAGGGTTAGCTCCTATGGCTACACCTTC. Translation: CASRRRARRDRVSSYGYTF.

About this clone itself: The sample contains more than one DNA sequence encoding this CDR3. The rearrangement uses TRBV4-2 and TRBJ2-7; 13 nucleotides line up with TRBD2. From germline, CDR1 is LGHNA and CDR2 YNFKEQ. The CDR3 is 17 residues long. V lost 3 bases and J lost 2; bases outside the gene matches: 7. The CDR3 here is CASSQGTSGTTTYEQYF. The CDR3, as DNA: TGTGCCAGCAGCCAGGGGACTAGCGGGACCACAACCTACGAGCAGTACTTC.

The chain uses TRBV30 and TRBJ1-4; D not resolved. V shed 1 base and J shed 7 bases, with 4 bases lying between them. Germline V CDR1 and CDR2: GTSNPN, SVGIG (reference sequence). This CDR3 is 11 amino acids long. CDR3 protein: CAWSASEKLFF. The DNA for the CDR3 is TGTGCCTGGAGTGCTAGTGAAAAACTGTTTTTT.

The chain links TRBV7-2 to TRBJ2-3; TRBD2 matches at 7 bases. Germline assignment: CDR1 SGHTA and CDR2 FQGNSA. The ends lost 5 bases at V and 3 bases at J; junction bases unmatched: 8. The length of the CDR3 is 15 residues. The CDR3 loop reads CASSTTRAGTDTQYF. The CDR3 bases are TGTGCCAGCAGCACCACTAGAGCGGGAACAGATACGCAGTATTTT.